The 30 T cell receptor beta chains below were found in one sample sequenced in a study of cytomegalovirus exposure and HLA in healthy donors. PCR employed 60 Vbeta and 13 Jbeta primers. Repertoires were generated with immunoSEQ multiplex PCR, while TCRdb's copy carries only in-frame clones and drops some. The top ten clones hold approximately 2% of a sample with approximately 150,000 clones, 65% to 80% of them seen once. The sequenced sample consisted of PBMCs. The receptor source for this set is a woman in her thirties or forties in good health and CMV-seronegative.

Only a few counts were recorded for this clone. The junction differs from germline at one of its ends, possibly a read error. V and J are TRBV4-1 and TRBJ2-7; 15 positions match TRBD2. In germline, CDR1 is MGHRA, CDR2 YSYEKL. The CDR3 is made up of 15 amino acids. The DNA of the CDR3 is TGTGCCAGCAGCCAGGGACTAGCGGGGGGCTACGAGCAGTACTTC. As protein: CASSQGLAGGYEQYF.

The V gene is TRBV19, the J gene TRBJ2-1; maybe TRBD2 (6 bases). The CDR3 contains 15 residues. V shed 7 bases and J shed 10 bases, with 23 bases lying between them. Germline CDR1 LNHDA, CDR2 SQIVND (reference sequence). The CDR3 spells CASNKGGPLKREQFF. In nucleotides, the CDR3 is TGTGCCAGTAACAAGGGAGGACCTTTAAAACGAGAGCAGTTCTTC.

J is TRBJ1-5 and V is TRBV10-3; D gene uncertain. V shed 5 bases and J shed 0 bases, with 8 bases lying between them. This CDR3 spans 14 amino acids. CDR1 and CDR2 (germline): ENHRY, SYGVKD. The CDR3 loop is CAISMTHSNQPQHF. CDR3 bases: TGTGCCATCAGTATGACTCATAGCAATCAGCCCCAGCATTTT.

For the CDR3, the DNA is TGTGCCAGCAGCTCAGCAGGGCACATGAACACTGAAGCTTTCTTT. This gives the protein CASSSAGHMNTEAFF. The rearrangement joins TRBV13 to TRBJ1-1, with a possible D match to TRBD1 (5 bases). Trimming pared 4 bases from V and 0 bases from J, leaving 12 bases between. The CDR3 runs 15 residues. Germline assignment: CDR1 PRHDT and CDR2 FYEKMQ (reference sequence).

V usage is TRBV18 and J usage is TRBJ2-7; 14 bases match TRBD2. Looked up from germline, CDR1 is KGHSH and CDR2 is LQKENI. V shed 5 bases, J shed 5 bases, and the junction held 8 bases outside the gene matches. The CDR3 consists of 16 residues. The CDR3 protein is CASSRPGTSGSHEQYF. The CDR3 DNA reads TGTGCCAGCTCAAGACCGGGGACTAGCGGGAGTCACGAGCAGTACTTC.

The chain joins TRBV2 to TRBJ2-2; D is perhaps TRBD2 (6 bases). CDR3 length equals 13 residues. Looked up from germline, CDR1 is SNHLY and CDR2 is FYNNEI. Between the trimmed V and J ends, which lost 8 bases and 4 bases, there was a span of 11 bases. CDR3: CASGRRGTGELFF. DNA for the CDR3: TGTGCCAGCGGCAGGAGGGGCACCGGGGAGCTGTTTTTT.

This clone came up a few times. The gene calls are TRBV14 and TRBJ1-5, with D unresolved. Germline assignment: CDR1 SGHDN and CDR2 FVKESK. V shed 5 bases and J shed 2 bases, with 7 bases lying between them. This CDR3 has 13 amino acids. The chain's CDR3 is CASSEAGNQPQHF. CDR3 DNA sequence: TGTGCCAGCAGCGAGGCTGGCAATCAGCCCCAGCATTTT. Filled out from reference TRBV14 and TRBJ1-5, the complete variable domain reads EAGVTQFPSHSVIEKGQTVTLRCDPISGHDNLYWYRRVMGKEIKFLLHFVKESKQDESGMPNNRFLAERTGGTYSTLKVQPAELEDSGVYFCASSEAGNQPQHFGDGTRLSIL.

The rearrangement joins TRBV6-5 to TRBJ1-1; TRBD1 agrees at 7 bases. The J segment lost 2 bases and the V segment lost 6 bases, leaving 3 bases of the junction unmatched. CDR1 and CDR2 from the germline V gene are MNHEY and SVGAGI. CDR3 length: 13 amino acids. The CDR3 DNA reads TGTGCCAGCAGGGCAGGGGGAAACACTGAAGCTTTCTTT. Translation: CASRAGGNTEAFF.

This rearrangement joins TRBV4-2 to TRBJ2-1, with a weak D call TRBD1 (5 bases). This CDR3 contains 16 residues. Germline CDR1 is LGHNA and CDR2 is YNFKEQ. V lost 3 bases and J lost 4, with 16 bases in between. This chain's CDR3 is CASSQTGGARYNEQFF. DNA of the CDR3: TGTGCCAGCAGCCAGACGGGTGGGGCTCGGTACAATGAGCAGTTCTTC.

The rearrangement uses TRBV11-3 and TRBJ1-1; no clear D. CDR1 and CDR2 (germline): SGHNT, YENEEA. Trimming pared 4 bases from V and 0 bases from J, leaving 9 bases between. The CDR3 length is 14 residues. The CDR3 spells CASSYPQLNTEAFF. CDR3 sequence (DNA): TGTGCCAGCAGCTACCCCCAGTTGAACACTGAAGCTTTCTTT.

This chain links TRBV6-1 with TRBJ1-2; TRBD1 agrees at 10 bases. Germline lookup yields CDR1 MNHNS and CDR2 SASEGT. J was trimmed by 4 bases and V by 1 base; bases with no gene match: 3. The CDR3 totals 15 residues. The CDR3 DNA reads TGTGCCAGCAGTGAAGGGGACAGGGGCATCTATGGCTACACCTTC. Translation: CASSEGDRGIYGYTF.

This chain connects TRBV6-5 to TRBJ2-1; 9 bases line up with TRBD2. The CDR3 loop spans 16 amino acids. V dropped 4 bases and J dropped 4; count of bases not matched to a gene: 8. Germline CDR1 is MNHEY and CDR2 is SVGAGI. The CDR3 DNA is TGTGCCAGCAGTTCGTCCGGGACTAGCACTTACAATGAGCAGTTCTTC. Its protein product is CASSSSGTSTYNEQFF.

CDR3 nucleotides: TGTGCCAGCAGTCCGGGACAGGCTCCCTTTTTT. It specifies CASSPGQAPFF. This chain links TRBV28 with TRBJ1-4, with TRBD1 identical over 8 bases. The CDR3 runs 11 residues. The junction had 7 bases not matched to a gene; V was cut back by 5 bases and J by 17 bases. Germline lookup yields CDR1 MDHEN and CDR2 SYDVKM. The full variable domain, its missing parts supplied by reference TRBV28 and TRBJ1-4, is DVKVTQSSRYLVKRTGEKVFLECVQDMDHENMFWYRQDPGLGLRLIYFSYDVKMKEKGDIPEGYSVSREKKERFSLILESASTNQTSMYLCASSPGQAPFFGSGTQLSVL.

The rearrangement joins TRBV5-1 to TRBJ2-1; tentative D call: TRBD1 (6 bases). CDR1 is SGHRS, CDR2 YFSETQ, per germline. This CDR3 spans 15 amino acids. Trimming shortened V by 0 bases and J by 9 bases, and 16 bases separated the two germline ends. CDR3 loop: CASSLASRAQGEQFF. The CDR3, as DNA: TGCGCCAGCAGCTTGGCCAGCAGGGCACAGGGTGAGCAGTTCTTC.

V is TRBV11-2 and J is TRBJ1-4, with 9 bases matching TRBD1. The trim removed 1 base at V and 5 bases at J, leaving 11 bases unmatched. The germline CDR1 and CDR2 sequences are SGHAT and FQNNGV. The CDR3 runs 18 residues. CDR3 in DNA: TGTGCCAGCAGCTTAGGGCCGGGACAGGGACCCCTGAATGAAAAACTGTTTTTT. Its translation: CASSLGPGQGPLNEKLFF.

The chain joins TRBV7-6 to TRBJ2-7, with 12 positions matching TRBD1. The CDR3 sequence is 18 residues long. Germline lookup yields CDR1 SGHVS and CDR2 FNYEAQ. The V and J ends lost 2 bases and 3 bases, in that order; junction bases with no gene match: 11. CDR3 in DNA: TGTGCCAGCAGCTTATCTAAATGGGGGACAGGGGGCTTCTACGAGCAGTACTTC. This gives the protein CASSLSKWGTGGFYEQYF.

The chain recombines TRBV2 with TRBJ1-1; maybe TRBD1 (5 bases). Trimming pared 6 bases from V and 1 base from J, leaving 12 bases between. CDR3 length: 14 amino acids. Germline-derived CDR1 and CDR2 are SNHLY and FYNNEI. CDR3 sequence: CASRQDGGNTEAFF. The CDR3 nucleotides are TGTGCCAGCAGACAGGACGGGGGGAACACTGAAGCTTTCTTT. Looking up the rest from reference TRBV2 and TRBJ1-1 gives the full variable domain: EPEVTQTPSHQVTQMGQEVILRCVPISNHLYFYWYRQILGQKVEFLVSFYNNEISEKSEIFDDQFSVERPDGSNFTLKIRSTKLEDSAMYFCASRQDGGNTEAFFGQGTRLTVV.

The rearrangement joins TRBV7-9 to TRBJ2-7; weak D call: TRBD1 (6 bases). V shed 1 base and J shed 3 bases, with 7 bases lying between them. The germline gives CDR1 SEHNR, CDR2 FQNEAQ (reference sequence). This CDR3 has 13 residues. DNA for the CDR3: TGTGCCAGCAGCTTAGTGACAGGCTACGAGCAGTACTTC. Its protein product is CASSLVTGYEQYF.

The chain recombines TRBV28 with TRBJ1-3; 7 bases are shared with TRBD1. CDR1 and CDR2 (germline): MDHEN, SYDVKM. With V trimmed by 5 bases and J by 0 bases, 4 bases remained unmatched. This CDR3 is 15 amino acids long. The CDR3 protein is CASSRRGLSGNTIYF. The CDR3 nucleotides read TGTGCCAGCAGTCGAAGGGGGCTCTCTGGAAACACCATATATTTT.

The V call is TRBV6-5, the J call TRBJ2-5, with D uncertain. Trimming took off 7 bases at V and 7 bases at J, with 10 bases between the two ends. The length of the CDR3 is 11 residues. The germline V gene encodes CDR1 MNHEY and CDR2 SVGAGI. The CDR3 nucleotides are TGTGCCAGCAAGTCCGCGGCGACCCAGTACTTC. It yields the protein CASKSAATQYF.

The rearrangement joins TRBV18 to TRBJ1-2; D remains unclear. Germline CDR1 is KGHSH and CDR2 is LQKENI. V lost 2 bases and J 7 bases, leaving 14 bases between the germline ends. The CDR3 covers 14 residues. For the CDR3, the DNA is TGTGCCAGCTCACCATTGGGAGACATAGTTGGCTACACCTTC. Translation: CASSPLGDIVGYTF.

DNA for the CDR3: TGTGCCAGCAGCTTAGCTTCTGGGGCCAACGTCCTGACTTTC. Encoded protein: CASSLASGANVLTF. The gene calls are TRBV5-6 and TRBJ2-6, with D unclear. Germline V gene data show CDR1 as SGHDT and CDR2 as YYEEEE. The CDR3 is made up of 14 amino acids. V was pared by 2 bases and J by 1 base, with 4 bases between.

This clone was counted a few times. This chain uses TRBV19 with TRBJ2-6; TRBD1 matches at 8 bases. This CDR3 spans 19 amino acids. The V gene's germline CDR1 is LNHDA and CDR2 SQIVND (reference sequence). J gave up 1 base and V 4 bases, and 12 bases lay outside the gene matches. This CDR3 is CASSTHGQGSLSGANVLTF. The CDR3 nucleotides read TGTGCCAGTAGTACACATGGACAGGGTAGCCTATCTGGGGCCAACGTCCTGACTTTC.

The V gene is TRBV6-1, the J gene TRBJ1-2, with no clear D. V gave up 6 bases and J gave up 7 bases, with 18 bases separating them. The CDR3 runs 14 residues. Per the germline V gene, CDR1 is MNHNS and CDR2 is SASEGT. CDR3: CASRKEIEELGYTF. The CDR3 coding sequence is TGTGCCAGCAGAAAAGAAATTGAGGAACTTGGCTACACCTTC.

This chain links TRBV5-6 with TRBJ1-2, with 9 nucleotides matching TRBD1. CDR3 length: 15 residues. The V gene end was trimmed by 5 bases and the J gene end by 4 bases; junction bases not matched to a gene: 9. The germline gives CDR1 SGHDT, CDR2 YYEEEE. Here the CDR3 DNA reads TGTGCCAGCAGGGCCACAGGGGGCGACTCCTATGGCTACACCTTC. This codes for CASRATGGDSYGYTF.

This clone was observed once. The chain joins TRBV5-1 to TRBJ2-1, with 9 bases aligning to TRBD1. The V segment lost 4 bases and the J segment 1 base; nucleotides outside the gene matches: 3. The germline V gene has CDR1 SGHRS and CDR2 YFSETQ. The CDR3 has 15 residues. The CDR3 is CASSAGTGSYNEQFF. The CDR3 DNA reads as TGCGCCAGCAGCGCCGGGACAGGGTCCTACAATGAGCAGTTCTTC.

This rearrangement joins TRBV6-6 to TRBJ1-2; D unclear. Trimming took 8 bases from V and 4 from J, leaving 23 bases between them. The V gene's germline CDR1 is MNHNY and CDR2 SVGAGI (reference sequence). This CDR3 has 16 amino acids. CDR3 sequence (DNA): TGTGCCAGCCAGACGGGCGCGGGGAAAGGAAGCTATGGCTACACCTTC. Translated: CASQTGAGKGSYGYTF.

The rearrangement links TRBV7-9 to TRBJ2-1; D call uncertain. Trimming cost V 2 bases and J 6 bases, with 5 bases left between them. The germline CDR1 and CDR2 sequences are SEHNR and FQNEAQ (reference sequence). The CDR3 is 12 amino acids. Here the CDR3 reads CASSLIINEQFF. CDR3 coding DNA: TGTGCCAGCAGCTTAATAATCAATGAGCAGTTCTTC.

The chain is built from TRBV18 and TRBJ2-5, with TRBD1 matching over 9 bases. The germline CDR1 and CDR2 sequences are KGHSH and LQKENI. After removal of 7 bases from V and 5 bases from J, the junction contained 5 bases not matched to a gene. The CDR3 covers 13 residues. In DNA, the CDR3 is TGTGCCAGCTGCACAGGGACAGGGGAGACCCAGTACTTC. Translated, it gives CASCTGTGETQYF. The full variable domain, in which reference TRBV18 and TRBJ2-5 provide the parts outside the CDR3, is NAGVMQNPRHLVRRRGQEARLRCSPMKGHSHVYWYRQLPEEGLKFMVYLQKENIIDESGMPKERFSAEFPKEGPSILRIQQVVRGDSAAYFCASCTGTGETQYFGPGTRLLVL.

V and J are TRBV19 and TRBJ1-5; TRBD1 aligns across 11 bases. CDR1 is LNHDA and CDR2 is SQIVND in the germline V gene (reference sequence). This CDR3 is 14 amino acids long. V lost 5 bases, J lost 5 bases, and 2 bases stayed unmatched. The CDR3 protein is CASSRGQGDQPQHF. Here the CDR3 DNA reads TGTGCCAGTAGTCGGGGACAGGGGGATCAGCCCCAGCATTTT. Full variable domain (rest looked up from reference TRBV19 and TRBJ1-5): DGGITQSPKYLFRKEGQNVTLSCEQNLNHDAMYWYRQDPGQGLRLIYYSQIVNDFQKGDIAEGYSVSREKKESFPLTVTSAQKNPTAFYLCASSRGQGDQPQHFGDGTRLSIL.